The subject of this entry is one TCR beta chain. Profiled with immunoSEQ multiplex PCR; TCRdb holds only in-frame clones, not every one. The table includes tens of thousands of clones, roughly 92% detected once. This sample is drawn from a study of T cell changes during pregnancy in multiple sclerosis. Trimming removed 2 bases from V and 4 bases from J; junction bases left unmatched: 3. This CDR3 has 14 amino acids. Germline V gene data show CDR1 as MDHEN and CDR2 as SYDVKM. V is TRBV28 and J is TRBJ1-1, with 8 nucleotides matching TRBD1. Sequencing used peripheral blood, obtained in the second trimester of pregnancy. This clonotype was sampled from a female donor with multiple sclerosis, enrolled in a pregnancy study. CDR3 coding DNA: TGTGCCAGCAGTTTACCAGGGGGCCGCACTGAAGCTTTCTTT. As protein: CASSLPGGRTEAFF.